This TCR beta chain was retrieved from a study of early T cells in non-severe SARS-CoV-2 infection. This clonotype was counted many times. Its specificity is not known. V lost 3 bases to trimming and J lost 5 bases, with 14 bases between them. Germline CDR1 reads DFQATT; CDR2 reads SNEGSKA (reference sequence). The CDR3 covers 15 residues. General study results and limits: A preference for anti-spike CD8 responses marked VDJdb matching, which missed private and CD4 specificities.

Unique molecular identifier tags were affixed to discrete cDNA molecules. Using its own MiXCR run on the 5' RACE reads, TCRdb lists one record per CDR3 protein. The sample lists fewer than 20,000 distinct CDR3 sequences, under 7.5% occurring once. The source is an adult who was a healthcare worker with PCR-confirmed SARS-CoV-2 infection or an uninfected control (not recorded which). Sequenced material: whole blood. The chain links TRBV20-1 to TRBJ1-6, with D possibly matching TRBD1 (5 bases). CDR3: CSARGRGRDNSPLHF. The CDR3, as DNA: TGCAGTGCTAGGGGGCGTGGGAGGGATAATTCACCCCTCCACTTT.